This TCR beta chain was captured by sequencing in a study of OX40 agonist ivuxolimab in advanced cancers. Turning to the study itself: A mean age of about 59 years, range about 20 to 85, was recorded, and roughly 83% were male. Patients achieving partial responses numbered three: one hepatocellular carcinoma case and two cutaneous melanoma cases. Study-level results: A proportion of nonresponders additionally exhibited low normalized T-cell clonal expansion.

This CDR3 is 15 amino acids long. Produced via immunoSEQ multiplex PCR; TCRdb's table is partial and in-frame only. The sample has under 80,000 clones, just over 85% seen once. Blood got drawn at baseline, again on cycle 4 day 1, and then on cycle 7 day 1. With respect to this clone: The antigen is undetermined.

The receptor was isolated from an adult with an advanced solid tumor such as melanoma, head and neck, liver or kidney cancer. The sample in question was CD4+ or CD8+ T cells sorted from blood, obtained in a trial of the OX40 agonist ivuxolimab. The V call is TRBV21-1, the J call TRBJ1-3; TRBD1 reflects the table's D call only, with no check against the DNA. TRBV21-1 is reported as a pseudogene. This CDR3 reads CASSKIGTVGDTIYF. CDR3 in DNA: TGTGCCAGCAGCAAAATTGGGACAGTGGGCGACACCATATATTTT.